This TCR beta chain was profiled in a study of T cells of healthy individuals. The germline V and J ends were trimmed by 3 bases and 4 bases, with 20 bases remaining between them. Germline values: CDR1 SGHDT, CDR2 YYEEEE. The CDR3 totals 16 residues. TCRdb analysed the 5' RACE reads with MiXCR anew, one entry per CDR3 protein. The sample records 41,000 or so distinct CDR3 sequences, approximately 4.5% being singletons. Many counts were recorded for this clonotype. V usage is TRBV5-6 and J usage is TRBJ2-7; D tentatively fits TRBD1 or TRBD2 (5 bases each). This clonotype originated in a human donor in good health. CDR3 loop: CASSSLIALGEYEQYF. For the CDR3, the DNA is TGTGCCAGCAGCTCCCTAATAGCGCTGGGGGAATACGAGCAGTACTTC.